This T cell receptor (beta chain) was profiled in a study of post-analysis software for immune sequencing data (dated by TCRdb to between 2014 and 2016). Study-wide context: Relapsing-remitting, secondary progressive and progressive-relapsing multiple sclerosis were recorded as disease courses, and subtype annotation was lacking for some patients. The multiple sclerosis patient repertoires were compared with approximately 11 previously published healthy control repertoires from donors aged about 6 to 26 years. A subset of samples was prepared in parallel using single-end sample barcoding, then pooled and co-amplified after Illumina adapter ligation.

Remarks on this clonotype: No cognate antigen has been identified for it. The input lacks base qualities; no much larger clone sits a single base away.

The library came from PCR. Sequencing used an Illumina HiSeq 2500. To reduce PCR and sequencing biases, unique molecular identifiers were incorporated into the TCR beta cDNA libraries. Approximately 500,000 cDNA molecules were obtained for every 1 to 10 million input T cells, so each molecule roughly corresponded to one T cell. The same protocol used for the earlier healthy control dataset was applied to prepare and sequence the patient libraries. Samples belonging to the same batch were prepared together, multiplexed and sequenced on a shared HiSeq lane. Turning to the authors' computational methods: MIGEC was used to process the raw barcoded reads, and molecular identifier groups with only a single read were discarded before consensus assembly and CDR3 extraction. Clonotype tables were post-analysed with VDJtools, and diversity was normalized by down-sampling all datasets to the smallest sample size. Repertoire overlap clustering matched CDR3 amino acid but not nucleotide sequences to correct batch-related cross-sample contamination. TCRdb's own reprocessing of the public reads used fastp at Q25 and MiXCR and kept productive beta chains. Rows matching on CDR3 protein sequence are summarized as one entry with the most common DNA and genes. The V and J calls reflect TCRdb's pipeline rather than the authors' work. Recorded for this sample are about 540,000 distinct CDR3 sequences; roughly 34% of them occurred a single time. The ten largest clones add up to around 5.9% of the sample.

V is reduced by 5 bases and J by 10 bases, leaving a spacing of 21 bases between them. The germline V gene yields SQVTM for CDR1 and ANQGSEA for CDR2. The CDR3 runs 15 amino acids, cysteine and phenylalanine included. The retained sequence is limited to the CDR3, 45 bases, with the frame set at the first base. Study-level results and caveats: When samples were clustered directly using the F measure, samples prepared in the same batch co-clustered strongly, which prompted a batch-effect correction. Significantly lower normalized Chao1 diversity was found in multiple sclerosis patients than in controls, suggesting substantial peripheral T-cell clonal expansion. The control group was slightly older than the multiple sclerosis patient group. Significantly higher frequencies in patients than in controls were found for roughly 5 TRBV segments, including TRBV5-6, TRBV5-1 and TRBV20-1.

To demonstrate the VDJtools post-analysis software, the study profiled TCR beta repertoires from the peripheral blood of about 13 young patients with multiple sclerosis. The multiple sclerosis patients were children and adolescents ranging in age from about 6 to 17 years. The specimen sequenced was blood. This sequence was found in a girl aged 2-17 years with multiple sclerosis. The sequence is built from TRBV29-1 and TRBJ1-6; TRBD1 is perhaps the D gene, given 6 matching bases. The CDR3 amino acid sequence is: CSVRTLDSPESPLHF. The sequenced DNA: TGCAGCGTTAGAACCTTGGACAGTCCTGAATCACCCCTCCACTTT.